This is a list of T cell receptor beta chains from one sample in a study of immune cell composition in non-small cell lung cancer. Only in-frame clones appear in the TCRdb table, and some are missing; sequencing was by immunoSEQ multiplex PCR. The repertoire holds around 3,300 clones, with approximately 71% as singletons. Sequenced input: non-adjacent lung tissue. These receptors were obtained from a human donor with non-small cell lung cancer. The conserved cysteine and the conserved F or W are not part of the CDR3 here. Each record gives: J gene, V gene, CDR3 protein.

TRBJ2-7 | TRBV6-1 | ASSIQTGGYEQY
TRBJ2-5 | TRBV5-4 | ASSPGIQETQY
TRBJ1-1 | TRBV10-3 | ATSRKGDTEAF
TRBJ1-2 | TRBV19 | ASSSRPGQGAYGYT
TRBJ2-1 | TRBV7-3 | ASSLLATRSYNEQF
TRBJ2-2 | TRBV9 | ASSAQLAIGELF
TRBJ2-5 | TRBV2 | ASSAGPRAYQETQY
TRBJ1-2 | TRBV7-2 | ASSSMAGSLGGYT
TRBJ2-7 | TRBV2 | ASRGLLSYEQY
TRBJ2-5 | TRBV7-7 | ASSLRWATGDDETQY
TRBJ2-7 | TRBV6-5 | ASSRDRVQWEQY
TRBJ2-7 | TRBV7-6 | ASSLQRGEYEQY
TRBJ2-1 | TRBV30 | AWSFGRDEQF
TRBJ2-5 | TRBV2 | ASGLSGGGQETQY
TRBJ2-3 | TRBV11-3 | ASSFVPGADTQY
TRBJ1-2 | TRBV5-5 | ASSPRGNYGYT
TRBJ1-6 | TRBV12-5 | ASGSTGSSYNSPLH
TRBJ1-6 | TRBV4-2 | ASSDLRTGGYNSPLH
TRBJ2-7 | TRBV6-5 | ASSEAGD
TRBJ2-5 | TRBV5-6 | ASSLGDLETQY
TRBJ2-7 | TRBV5-1 | ASLRDSGSYEQY
TRBJ1-2 | TRBV6-6 | ASSSRGGGNYGYT
TRBJ2-7 | TRBV18 | ASSLGGQASYEQY